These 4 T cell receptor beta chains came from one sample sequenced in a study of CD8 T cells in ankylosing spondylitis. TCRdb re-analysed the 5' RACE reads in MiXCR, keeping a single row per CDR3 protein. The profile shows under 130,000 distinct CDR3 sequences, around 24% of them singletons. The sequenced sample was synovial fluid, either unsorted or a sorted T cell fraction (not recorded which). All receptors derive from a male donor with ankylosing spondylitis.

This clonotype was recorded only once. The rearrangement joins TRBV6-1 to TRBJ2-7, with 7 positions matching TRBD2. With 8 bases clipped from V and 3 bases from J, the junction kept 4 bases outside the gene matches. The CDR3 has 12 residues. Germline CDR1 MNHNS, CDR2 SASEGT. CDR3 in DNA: TGTGCCAGCGGGGGGGTGTACTACGAGCAGTACGTC. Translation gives CASGGVYYEQYV.

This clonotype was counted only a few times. As DNA, the CDR3 is TGCAGTGCTAGTGGGGGGGACATTCAGTACTTC. Translating gives CSASGGDIQYF. The rearrangement uses TRBV20-1 and TRBJ2-4; the match to TRBD2 covers 7 bases. V lost 3 bases, J lost 8 bases, and 1 base stayed unmatched. The length of the CDR3 is 11 residues. Germline assignment: CDR1 DFQATT and CDR2 SNEGSKA (reference sequence).

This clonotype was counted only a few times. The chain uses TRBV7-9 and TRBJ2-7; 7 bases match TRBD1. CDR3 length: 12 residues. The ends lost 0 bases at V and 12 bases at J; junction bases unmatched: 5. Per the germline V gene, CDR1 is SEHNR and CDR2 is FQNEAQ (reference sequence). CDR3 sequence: CASSLAAGGMYF. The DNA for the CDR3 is TGTGCCAGCAGCTTAGCGGCAGGGGGTATGTACTTC. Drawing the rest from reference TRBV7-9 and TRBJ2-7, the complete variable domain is DTGVSQNPRHKITKRGQNVTFRCDPISEHNRLYWYRQTLGQGPEFLTYFQNEAQLEKSRLLSDRFSAERPKGSFSTLEIQRTEQGDSAMYLCASSLAAGGMYFGPGTRLTVT.

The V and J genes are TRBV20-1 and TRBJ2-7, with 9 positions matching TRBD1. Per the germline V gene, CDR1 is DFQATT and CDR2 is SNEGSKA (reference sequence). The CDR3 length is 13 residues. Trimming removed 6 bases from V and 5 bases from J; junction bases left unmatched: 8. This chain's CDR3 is CSALGQGEDEQYF. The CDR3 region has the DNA TGCAGTGCGCTGGGACAGGGTGAGGACGAGCAGTACTTC.